This entry lists 25 T cell receptor beta chains sequenced from one sample in a study of blood T cell repertoires in COVID-19. Sequencing used immunoSEQ multiplex PCR; TCRdb keeps in-frame clones, though not all of them. The sample holds under 200,000 clones, more than 65% seen once. The sequenced sample was peripheral blood. Source of these receptors: a human donor with acute or convalescent COVID-19. The donor label of this sample is uncertain.

The sample holds a few counts of this clone. The rearrangement links TRBV3-1 (or the pseudogene TRBV3-2) to TRBJ2-7; 10 positions match TRBD1. CDR1 and CDR2 (germline): LGHDT, YNNKEL (reference sequence). The V gene end was trimmed by 2 bases and the J gene end by 5 bases; junction bases not matched to a gene: 15. The CDR3 is 18 residues long. The CDR3 is CASSQLPGGTGVVHEQYF. Written as DNA, the CDR3 is TGTGCCAGCAGCCAACTCCCTGGAGGGACAGGGGTCGTCCACGAGCAGTACTTC.

The rearrangement joins TRBV28 to TRBJ2-5; 12 bases are shared with TRBD2. This CDR3 comprises 17 residues. The trim removed 2 bases at V and 0 bases at J, leaving 4 bases unmatched. Germline CDR1 reads MDHEN; CDR2 reads SYDVKM. CDR3 nucleotides: TGTGCCAGCAGTTTAGCTAGCGGGAGGGATTACCAAGAGACCCAGTACTTC. This gives the protein CASSLASGRDYQETQYF.

There are a few counts of this clone. J is TRBJ2-1 and V is TRBV3-1 (or the pseudogene TRBV3-2); maybe TRBD1 (6 bases). Trimming removed 0 bases from V and 7 bases from J, with 16 bases in between. The germline gives CDR1 LGHDT, CDR2 YNNKEL (reference sequence). The length of the CDR3 is 16 residues. CDR3 residues: CASSQDGTDTGNEQFF. The CDR3 nucleotides read TGTGCCAGCAGCCAAGATGGCACGGATACAGGGAATGAGCAGTTCTTC.

The genes are TRBV19 and TRBJ2-5; possible D gene TRBD1, 6 bases. The CDR3 is made up of 15 amino acids. The germline V and J ends were trimmed by 5 bases and 2 bases, with 15 bases remaining between them. CDR1 and CDR2 from the germline V gene are LNHDA and SQIVND (reference sequence). CDR3 amino acids: CASSPRGAKQETQYF. For the CDR3, the DNA is TGTGCCAGTAGTCCCAGGGGAGCGAAGCAAGAGACCCAGTACTTC. The full variable domain, rest sourced from reference TRBV19 and TRBJ2-5, is DGGITQSPKYLFRKEGQNVTLSCEQNLNHDAMYWYRQDPGQGLRLIYYSQIVNDFQKGDIAEGYSVSREKKESFPLTVTSAQKNPTAFYLCASSPRGAKQETQYFGPGTRLLVL.

This rearrangement joins TRBV7-9 to TRBJ1-2; D may be TRBD1 (6 bases). V lost 1 base and J lost 7, with 13 bases in between. Germline V gene lookup returns CDR1 SEHNR and CDR2 FQNEAQ (reference sequence). The CDR3 contains 14 residues. The CDR3 DNA sequence: TGTGCCAGCAGCTTAGAAGGCAGGGGATCTGGCTACACCTTC. This encodes CASSLEGRGSGYTF.

This clone has a handful of counts. V is TRBV10-2 and J is TRBJ1-2; a weak D match, TRBD1 (5 bases). The germline gives CDR1 WSHSY, CDR2 SAAADI. The CDR3 length is 13 residues. V shed 4 bases and J shed 3 bases, with 9 bases lying between them. CDR3 bases: TGCGCCAGCAGTGCGACAGCAGACTATGGCTACACCTTC. Residues: CASSATADYGYTF.

The J gene is TRBJ2-7, the V gene TRBV30; 8 nucleotides agree with TRBD1. Germline values: CDR1 GTSNPN, CDR2 SVGIG (reference sequence). With V trimmed by 4 bases and J by 2 bases, 7 bases remained unmatched. CDR3 size: 14 residues. CDR3 DNA: TGTGCCTGGAAAGGACAGGGCCGAACCTACGAGCAGTACTTC. Translated, it gives CAWKGQGRTYEQYF.

This clone was seen more than once but under ten times. This chain connects TRBV27 to TRBJ1-2, with 8 positions matching TRBD1. V gave up 5 bases and J gave up 7 bases; unmatched junction bases: 6. Per the germline V gene, CDR1 is MNHEY and CDR2 is SMNVEV (reference sequence). The CDR3 totals 13 residues. Here the CDR3 DNA reads TGTGCCAGCAGTCCCGGACAGGGTGGTGGCTACACCTTC. It yields the protein CASSPGQGGGYTF.

The chain links TRBV28 to TRBJ2-7; 8 nucleotides agree with TRBD1. This CDR3 has 15 residues. J gave up 6 bases and V 3 bases, and 10 bases lay outside the gene matches. Germline V gene data show CDR1 as MDHEN and CDR2 as SYDVKM. The CDR3 DNA reads as TGTGCCAGCAGTTTCCCCGGACAGGGCGGTCGCGAGCAGTACTTC. Translating it yields CASSFPGQGGREQYF.

The J gene is TRBJ1-2, the V gene TRBV6-5; TRBD1 agrees at 7 bases. Unmatched junction bases numbered 8, after V lost 0 bases and J lost 4 bases. The CDR3 loop spans 16 amino acids. Germline V CDR1 and CDR2: MNHEY, SVGAGI. Here the CDR3 reads CASSYSHPTGIYGYTF. The CDR3 bases are TGTGCCAGCAGTTACTCACACCCGACAGGGATCTATGGCTACACCTTC.

This chain connects TRBV19 to TRBJ1-2; no definite D call. The CDR3 length is 14 residues. Germline V lookup: CDR1 LNHDA, CDR2 SQIVND (reference sequence). V lost 1 base, J lost 8 bases, and 14 bases lay in between. CDR3 in amino acids: CASSIGAGSGGYTF. CDR3 nucleotide sequence: TGTGCCAGTAGTATAGGGGCGGGATCTGGAGGCTACACCTTC. The full variable domain, rest sourced from reference TRBV19 and TRBJ1-2, is DGGITQSPKYLFRKEGQNVTLSCEQNLNHDAMYWYRQDPGQGLRLIYYSQIVNDFQKGDIAEGYSVSREKKESFPLTVTSAQKNPTAFYLCASSIGAGSGGYTFGSGTRLTVV.

This chain joins TRBV5-4 and TRBJ2-1, with 12 nucleotides matching TRBD2. CDR3 length equals 16 residues. Looked up from germline, CDR1 is SGHNT and CDR2 is YYREEE (reference sequence). Trimming removed 4 bases from V and 1 base from J; junction bases left unmatched: 3. CDR3 amino acids: CASSATSGSSYNEQFF. In DNA form, the CDR3 reads TGTGCCAGCAGCGCGACTAGCGGGAGTTCCTACAATGAGCAGTTCTTC.

The chain joins TRBV27 to TRBJ2-1; 10 bases match TRBD2. The CDR3 length is 18 residues. V lost 6 bases, J lost 5 bases, and 16 bases stayed unmatched. Germline V gene data show CDR1 as MNHEY and CDR2 as SMNVEV (reference sequence). The CDR3 DNA reads TGTGCCAGCAGGCGCCGAGGACCGACTAGCGGGTTGGACAATGAGCAGTTCTTC. Amino acids: CASRRRGPTSGLDNEQFF.

For this clone: The junction differs from germline at one of its ends, possibly a read error. V gene TRBV11-2 combines with J gene TRBJ2-7; TRBD2 is a possible D gene (6 bases). CDR1 and CDR2 from the germline V gene are SGHAT and FQNNGV. The CDR3 extends over 14 amino acids. The CDR3 DNA follows: TGTGCCAGCAGCCTTCCTCTGGAGGGCTACGAGCAATACTTC. Its protein product is CASSLPLEGYEQYF. Full variable domain (missing parts from reference TRBV11-2 and TRBJ2-7): EAGVAQSPRYKIIEKRQSVAFWCNPISGHATLYWYQQILGQGPKLLIQFQNNGVVDDSQLPKDRFSAERLKGVDSTLKIQPAKLEDSAVYLCASSLPLEGYEQYFGPGTRLTVT.

The chain recombines TRBV3-1 (or the pseudogene TRBV3-2) with TRBJ2-3, with TRBD1 matching over 9 bases. The CDR3 has 17 residues. Per germline, CDR1 LGHDT and CDR2 YNNKEL (reference sequence). V lost 5 bases, J lost 4 bases, and 13 bases stayed unmatched. The CDR3 reads CASSKGRGTGSPDTQYF. The CDR3 DNA follows: TGTGCCAGCAGCAAAGGACGCGGGACAGGGTCCCCAGATACGCAGTATTTT.

V gene TRBV7-8 combines with J gene TRBJ1-2; 7 nucleotides align to TRBD1. This CDR3 spans 15 amino acids. Germline assignment: CDR1 SGHVS and CDR2 FQNEAQ. Trimming removed 5 bases from V and 5 bases from J; junction bases left unmatched: 11. Here the CDR3 reads CASSPRGRQTYGYTF. The CDR3 DNA follows: TGTGCCAGCAGCCCTAGGGGGCGACAGACGTATGGCTACACCTTC. Variable domain in full (rest from reference TRBV7-8 and TRBJ1-2): GAGVSQSPRYKVAKRGQDVALRCDPISGHVSLFWYQQALGQGPEFLTYFQNEAQLDKSGLPSDRFFAERPEGSVSTLKIQRTQQEDSAVYLCASSPRGRQTYGYTFGSGTRLTVV.

The chain uses TRBV6-1 and TRBJ1-2; 10 bases line up with TRBD1. The CDR3 has 13 residues. V was clipped by 11 bases and J by 4 bases; unmatched bases: 7. CDR1 and CDR2 (germline): MNHNS, SASEGT. CDR3 bases: TGTGCCTCTTCCGGGACAGGGGCCTATGGCTACACCTTC. It is translated as CASSGTGAYGYTF.

The V gene is TRBV20-1, the J gene TRBJ2-7, with TRBD1 matching over 9 bases. The CDR3 contains 11 residues. J lost 13 bases, V lost 6 bases, and 10 bases had no gene match. The germline V gene encodes CDR1 DFQATT and CDR2 SNEGSKA (reference sequence). DNA for the CDR3: TGCAGTGCAAGGGACAGGGTGTGCGAATACTTC. Amino acid sequence: CSARDRVCEYF.

The CDR3 loop is CASSRDSNQPQHF. The CDR3 bases are TGTGCCAGCAGTCGAGATAGCAATCAGCCCCAGCATTTT. The chain links TRBV7-2 to TRBJ1-5; no definite D call. CDR1 SGHTA and CDR2 FQGNSA come from the germline V gene. The CDR3 is 13 residues long. The V end lost 6 bases, the J end lost 0 bases, and 6 bases lay between the germline ends.

The genes are TRBV28 and TRBJ2-7; no definite D call. This CDR3 has 14 residues. The germline gives CDR1 MDHEN, CDR2 SYDVKM. V was trimmed by 5 bases and J by 2 bases, leaving 13 bases between them. The CDR3 region is CASSRPDKTYEQYF. The CDR3, as DNA: TGTGCCAGCAGTAGGCCCGACAAGACCTACGAGCAGTACTTC. The whole variable domain, remainder taken from reference TRBV28 and TRBJ2-7, is DVKVTQSSRYLVKRTGEKVFLECVQDMDHENMFWYRQDPGLGLRLIYFSYDVKMKEKGDIPEGYSVSREKKERFSLILESASTNQTSMYLCASSRPDKTYEQYFGPGTRLTVT.

This chain links TRBV5-1 with TRBJ1-2; 9 nucleotides match TRBD1. The CDR3 has 14 amino acids. Germline V CDR1 and CDR2: SGHRS, YFSETQ. The junction had 1 base not matched to a gene; V was cut back by 0 bases and J by 4 bases. In DNA form, the CDR3 reads TGCGCCAGCAGCTTGGACAGGGGGCTCTATGGCTACACCTTC. It translates to CASSLDRGLYGYTF.

The chain joins TRBV11-2 to TRBJ2-2; D not resolved. Germline assignment: CDR1 SGHAT and CDR2 FQNNGV. The CDR3 totals 13 residues. The V end lost 6 bases, the J end lost 6 bases, and 11 bases lay between the germline ends. As DNA, the CDR3 is TGTGCCAGCAGTTTATCGAGGTCCGGGGAGCTGTTTTTT. Translation: CASSLSRSGELFF.

The gene calls are TRBV7-9 and TRBJ1-6; TRBD1 might be the D (5 bases). This CDR3 spans 15 amino acids. Germline CDR1 and CDR2: SEHNR and FQNEAQ (reference sequence). The V gene lost 1 base and the J gene lost 6 bases, with 10 bases spanning the gap. The CDR3, as DNA: TGTGCCAGCAGCTTAGATGGGGGGAGTAATTCACCCCTCCACTTT. This encodes CASSLDGGSNSPLHF.

This chain joins TRBV19 and TRBJ1-4, with D uncertain. Looked up from germline, CDR1 is LNHDA and CDR2 is SQIVND (reference sequence). Trimming pared 1 base from V and 1 base from J, leaving 7 bases between. This CDR3 spans 15 amino acids. The chain's CDR3 is CASSIGGLTNEKLFF. The CDR3 region has the DNA TGTGCCAGTAGTATAGGTGGACTAACTAATGAAAAACTGTTTTTT.

The chain links TRBV5-4 to TRBJ2-7; 8 nucleotides match TRBD1. The CDR3 is made up of 14 amino acids. CDR1 is SGHNT, CDR2 YYREEE, per germline (reference sequence). V lost 5 bases and J lost 3; bases outside the gene matches: 7. CDR3 bases: TGTGCCAGCAGGCCCGGGACAGGAGTCTACGAGCAGTACTTC. Amino acid sequence: CASRPGTGVYEQYF.